The 2 T cell receptor beta chains below come from one sample, sequenced in a study of technical replicates of blood from a few donors. Here immunoSEQ multiplex PCR was the method, and the copy in TCRdb shows in-frame clones only, minus some. There are around 80,000 clones in the sample; about 98% occur only once, and 0.12% to 0.15% lies in the top ten. The sample comprised T cells isolated from PBMCs. These receptors originate from a human donor in good health.

V gene TRBV4-1 combines with J gene TRBJ2-7; 7 bases fit TRBD1. Trimming removed 1 base from V and 6 bases from J; junction bases left unmatched: 9. Looked up from germline, CDR1 is MGHRA and CDR2 is YSYEKL. This CDR3 region has 15 residues. The chain's CDR3 is CASSQGRTGPIEQYF. DNA for the CDR3: TGCGCCAGCAGCCAAGGTAGGACAGGACCGATCGAGCAGTACTTC.

The chain is built from TRBV12-5 and TRBJ1-1; D is ambiguous. CDR3 length equals 21 residues. The V gene lost 2 bases and the J gene lost 0 bases, with 28 bases spanning the gap. Germline V gives CDR1 LGHNT, CDR2 FRNRAP. CDR3 amino acids: CASGLIPTWTEQAVMNTEAFF. As DNA, the CDR3 is TGTGCTAGTGGTTTGATACCGACTTGGACCGAACAAGCGGTAATGAACACTGAAGCTTTCTTT.